A selection of T cell receptor beta chains follows, all from one sample in a study of blood T cells in healthy people across ages. TCRdb itself ran the 5' RACE reads through MiXCR, one entry per CDR3 protein. Here the sample spans about 640,000 distinct CDR3 sequences, 58% being singletons. Sequencing used blood. These receptors came from a man aged 55 to 70 in good health. Both conserved end residues are part of each CDR3.

V	J	CDR3
TRBV5-4	TRBJ2-7	CASSLGQVASYEQYF
TRBV6-1	TRBJ1-4	CASSPDSYNEKLFF
TRBV6-6	TRBJ1-5	CASSYSDQPQHF
TRBV10-2	TRBJ1-2	CASSDPQGAEYGYTF
TRBV7-2	TRBJ2-5	CASRRGDGETQYF
TRBV11-2	TRBJ2-2	CASSPSLGAGELFF
TRBV6-1	TRBJ2-5	CASSESFRGQYF
TRBV7-9	TRBJ2-5	CASSHHGAAEETQYF
TRBV7-2	TRBJ2-3	CASSLASRVGDTQYF
TRBV28	TRBJ1-4	CASSEGGRNEKLFF
TRBV10-3	TRBJ2-3	CAIAPRRGTSTDTQYF
TRBV2	TRBJ2-1	CASTGGTYNEQFF
TRBV7-9	TRBJ1-5	CASTATDQPQHF
TRBV21-1	TRBJ2-7	CASRTYEQYF
TRBV29-1	TRBJ2-5	CSVERDRDRGKETQYF
TRBV15	TRBJ2-2	CATSRAYTGELFF
TRBV2	TRBJ1-3	CASSEIQGAYGNTIYF
TRBV9	TRBJ2-1	CASSVANFVYNEQFF
TRBV15	TRBJ2-3	CATSRDTSGGLDTQYF
TRBV6-2/TRBV6-3	TRBJ1-5	CASSYSAGFSNQPQHF
TRBV7-2	TRBJ2-1	CASSPQTSGGARQFF
TRBV12-3/TRBV12-4	TRBJ2-3	CASRPLLDTQYF